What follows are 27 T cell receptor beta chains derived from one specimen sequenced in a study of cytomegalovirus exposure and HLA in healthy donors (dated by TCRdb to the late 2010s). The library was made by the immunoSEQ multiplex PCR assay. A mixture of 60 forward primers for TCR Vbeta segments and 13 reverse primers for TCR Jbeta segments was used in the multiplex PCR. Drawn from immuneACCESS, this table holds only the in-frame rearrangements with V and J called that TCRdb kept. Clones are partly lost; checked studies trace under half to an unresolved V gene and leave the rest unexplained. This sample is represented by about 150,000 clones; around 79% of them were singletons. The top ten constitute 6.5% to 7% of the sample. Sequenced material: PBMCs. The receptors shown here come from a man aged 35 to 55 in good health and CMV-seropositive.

For the CDR3, the DNA is TGTGCCAGCAGTTACTCGACTTGGACAGTGGACCAGTACTTC. Translating gives CASSYSTWTVDQYF. V usage is TRBV6-5 and J usage is TRBJ2-5; TRBD1 might be the D (6 bases). Between the trimmed V and J ends, which lost 0 bases and 10 bases, there was a span of 15 bases. Germline lookup yields CDR1 MNHEY and CDR2 SVGAGI. There are 14 residues in the CDR3.

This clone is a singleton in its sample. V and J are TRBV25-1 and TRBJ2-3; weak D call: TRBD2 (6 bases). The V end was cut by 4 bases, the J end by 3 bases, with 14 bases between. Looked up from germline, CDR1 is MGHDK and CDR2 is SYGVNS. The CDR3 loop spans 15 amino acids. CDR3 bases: TGTGCCAGCAGTGCCCCCGGGGGTTTGACAGATACGCAGTATTTT. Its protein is CASSAPGGLTDTQYF.

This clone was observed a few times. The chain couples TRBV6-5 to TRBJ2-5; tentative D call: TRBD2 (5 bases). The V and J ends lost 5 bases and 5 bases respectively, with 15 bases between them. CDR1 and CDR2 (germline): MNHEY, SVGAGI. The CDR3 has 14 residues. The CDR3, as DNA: TGTGCCAGCAGTGAGGCGACCGGGATCGAGACCCAGTACTTC. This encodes CASSEATGIETQYF.

For the CDR3, the DNA is TGTGCCAGTAGTCGACAGTTCAACTCTGGGGCCAACGTCCTGACTTTC. Its protein is CASSRQFNSGANVLTF. The V call is TRBV19, the J call TRBJ2-6; maybe TRBD1 (5 bases). The CDR3 loop spans 16 amino acids. V lost 5 bases and J lost 0, with 11 bases in between. The V gene's germline CDR1 is LNHDA and CDR2 SQIVND (reference sequence).

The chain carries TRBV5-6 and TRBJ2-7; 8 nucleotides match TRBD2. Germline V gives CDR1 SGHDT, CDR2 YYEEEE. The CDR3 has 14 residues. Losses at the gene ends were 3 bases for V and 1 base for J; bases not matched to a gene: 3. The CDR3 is CASSSSGGSYEQYF. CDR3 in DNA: TGTGCCAGCAGCTCCTCGGGAGGGTCCTACGAGCAGTACTTC.

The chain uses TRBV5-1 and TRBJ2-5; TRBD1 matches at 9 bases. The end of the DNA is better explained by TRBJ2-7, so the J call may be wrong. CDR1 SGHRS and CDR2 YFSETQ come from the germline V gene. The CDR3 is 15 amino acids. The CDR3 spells CASSLTPGQGSEQYF. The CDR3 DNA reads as TGCGCCAGCAGCTTGACTCCGGGACAGGGTTCCGAGCAGTACTTC.

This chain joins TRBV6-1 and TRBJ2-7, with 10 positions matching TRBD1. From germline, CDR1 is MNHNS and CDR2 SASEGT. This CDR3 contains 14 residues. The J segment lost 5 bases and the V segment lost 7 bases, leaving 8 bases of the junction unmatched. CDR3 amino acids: CASILTGGKDEQYF. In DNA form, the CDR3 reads TGTGCCAGCATCTTGACAGGGGGCAAGGACGAGCAGTACTTC.

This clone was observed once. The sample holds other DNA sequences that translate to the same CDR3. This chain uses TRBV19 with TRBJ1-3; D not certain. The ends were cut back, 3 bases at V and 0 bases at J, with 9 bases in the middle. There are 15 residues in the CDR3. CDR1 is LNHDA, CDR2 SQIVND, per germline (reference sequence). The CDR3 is CASSIFRSSGNTIYF. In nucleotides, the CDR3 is TGTGCCAGTAGTATTTTCCGGTCCTCTGGAAACACCATATATTTT.

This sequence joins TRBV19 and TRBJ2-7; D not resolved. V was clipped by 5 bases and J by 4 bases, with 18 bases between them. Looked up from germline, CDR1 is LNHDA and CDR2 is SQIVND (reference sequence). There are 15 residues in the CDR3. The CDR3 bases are TGTGCCAGTAGTCCGTTTGAGGTCCCAGCGTACGAGCAGTACTTC. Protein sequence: CASSPFEVPAYEQYF. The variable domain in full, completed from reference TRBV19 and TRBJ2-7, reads DGGITQSPKYLFRKEGQNVTLSCEQNLNHDAMYWYRQDPGQGLRLIYYSQIVNDFQKGDIAEGYSVSREKKESFPLTVTSAQKNPTAFYLCASSPFEVPAYEQYFGPGTRLTVT.

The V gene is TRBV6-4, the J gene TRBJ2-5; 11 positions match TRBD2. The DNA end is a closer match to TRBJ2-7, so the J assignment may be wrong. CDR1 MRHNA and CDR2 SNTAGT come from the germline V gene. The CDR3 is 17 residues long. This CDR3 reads CASEGTSGYRTDYEQYF. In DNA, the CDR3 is TGTGCCAGCGAGGGGACTAGCGGCTATCGAACAGACTACGAGCAGTACTTC.

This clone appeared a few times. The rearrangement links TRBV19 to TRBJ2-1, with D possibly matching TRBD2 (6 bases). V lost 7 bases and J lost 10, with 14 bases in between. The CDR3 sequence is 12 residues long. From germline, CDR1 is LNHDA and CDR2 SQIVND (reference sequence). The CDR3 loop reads CASIGLGGEQFF. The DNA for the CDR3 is TGTGCCAGTATCGGGTTGGGAGGCGAGCAGTTCTTC. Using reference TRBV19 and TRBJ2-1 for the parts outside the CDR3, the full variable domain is DGGITQSPKYLFRKEGQNVTLSCEQNLNHDAMYWYRQDPGQGLRLIYYSQIVNDFQKGDIAEGYSVSREKKESFPLTVTSAQKNPTAFYLCASIGLGGEQFFGPGTRLTVL.

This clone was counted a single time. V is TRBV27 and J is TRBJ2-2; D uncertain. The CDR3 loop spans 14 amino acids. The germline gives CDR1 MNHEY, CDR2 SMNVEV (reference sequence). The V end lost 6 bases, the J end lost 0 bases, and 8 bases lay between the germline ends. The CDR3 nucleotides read TGTGCCAGCAGACAGAACGCGAACACCGGGGAGCTGTTTTTT. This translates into CASRQNANTGELFF.

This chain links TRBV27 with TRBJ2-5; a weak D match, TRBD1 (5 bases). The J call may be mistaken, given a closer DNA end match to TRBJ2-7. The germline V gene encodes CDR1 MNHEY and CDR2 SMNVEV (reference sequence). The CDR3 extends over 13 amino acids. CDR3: CASSLTVAYEQYF. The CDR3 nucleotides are TGTGCCAGCAGCTTGACAGTAGCCTACGAGCAGTACTTC.

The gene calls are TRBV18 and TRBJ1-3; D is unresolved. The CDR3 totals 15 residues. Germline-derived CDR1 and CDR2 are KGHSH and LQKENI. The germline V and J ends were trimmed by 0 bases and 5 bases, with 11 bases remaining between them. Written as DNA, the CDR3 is TGTGCCAGCTCACCACCAAGTGTCACAAGAAACACCATATATTTT. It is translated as CASSPPSVTRNTIYF.

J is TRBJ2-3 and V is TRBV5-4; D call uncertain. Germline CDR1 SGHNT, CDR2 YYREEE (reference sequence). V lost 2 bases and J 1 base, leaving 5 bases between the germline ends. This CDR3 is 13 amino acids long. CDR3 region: CASSFPGTDTQYF. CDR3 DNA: TGTGCCAGCAGCTTCCCGGGCACAGATACGCAGTATTTT.

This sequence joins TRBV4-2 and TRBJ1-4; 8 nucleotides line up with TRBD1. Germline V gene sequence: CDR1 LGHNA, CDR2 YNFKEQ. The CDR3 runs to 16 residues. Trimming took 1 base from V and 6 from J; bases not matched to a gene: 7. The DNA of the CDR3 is TGTGCCAGCAGCCAAGCCGGGCAGGGGGCATATGAAAAACTGTTTTTT. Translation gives CASSQAGQGAYEKLFF.

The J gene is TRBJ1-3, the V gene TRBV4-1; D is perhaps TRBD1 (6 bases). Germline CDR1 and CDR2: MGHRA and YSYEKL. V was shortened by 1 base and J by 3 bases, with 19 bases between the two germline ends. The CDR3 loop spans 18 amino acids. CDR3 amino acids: CASSQAGGAGSFGNTIYF. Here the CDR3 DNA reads TGCGCCAGCAGCCAAGCCGGGGGGGCTGGTTCGTTTGGAAACACCATATATTTT.

The CDR3 nucleotides read TGCGCCAGCAGCCAAGATCCCCCAGGGGGTAGTAATTCACCCCTCCACTTT. Its translation is CASSQDPPGGSNSPLHF. The chain links TRBV4-1 to TRBJ1-6; 7 nucleotides line up with TRBD1. Looked up from germline, CDR1 is MGHRA and CDR2 is YSYEKL. Unmatched junction bases numbered 8, after V lost 0 bases and J lost 6 bases. The CDR3 runs to 17 residues.

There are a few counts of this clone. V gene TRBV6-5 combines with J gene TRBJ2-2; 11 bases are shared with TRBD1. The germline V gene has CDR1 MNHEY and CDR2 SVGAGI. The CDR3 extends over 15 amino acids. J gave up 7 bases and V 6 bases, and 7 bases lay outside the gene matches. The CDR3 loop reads CASRGDRGLGGELFF. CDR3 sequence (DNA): TGTGCCAGCAGAGGGGACAGGGGGTTGGGCGGGGAGCTGTTTTTT.

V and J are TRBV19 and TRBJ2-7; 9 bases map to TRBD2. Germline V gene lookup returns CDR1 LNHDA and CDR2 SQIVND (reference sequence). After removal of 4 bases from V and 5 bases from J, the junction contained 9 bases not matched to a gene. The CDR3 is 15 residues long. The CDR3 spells CASSSGLAIRDEQYF. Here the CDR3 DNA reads TGTGCCAGTAGTAGCGGACTAGCGATCAGAGACGAGCAGTACTTC.

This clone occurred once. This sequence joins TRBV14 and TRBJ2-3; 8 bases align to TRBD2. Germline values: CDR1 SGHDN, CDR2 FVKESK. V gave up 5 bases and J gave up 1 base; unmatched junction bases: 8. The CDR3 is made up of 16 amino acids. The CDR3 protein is CASSKRLASGTDTQYF. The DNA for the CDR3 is TGTGCCAGCAGCAAGAGACTAGCGAGCGGCACAGATACGCAGTATTTT.

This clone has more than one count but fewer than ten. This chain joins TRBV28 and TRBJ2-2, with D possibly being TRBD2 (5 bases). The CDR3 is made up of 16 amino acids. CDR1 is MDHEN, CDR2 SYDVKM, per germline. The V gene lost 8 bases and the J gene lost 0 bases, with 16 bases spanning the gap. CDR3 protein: CASLTRARANTGELFF. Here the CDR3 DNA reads TGTGCCAGCCTCACTAGGGCGCGCGCGAACACCGGGGAGCTGTTTTTT.

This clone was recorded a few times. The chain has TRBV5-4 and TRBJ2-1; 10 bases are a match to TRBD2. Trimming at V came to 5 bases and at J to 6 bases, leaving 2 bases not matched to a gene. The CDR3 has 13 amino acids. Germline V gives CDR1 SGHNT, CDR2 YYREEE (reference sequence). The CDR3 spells CASSRTSGNEQFF. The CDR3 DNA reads TGTGCCAGCAGTAGGACTAGCGGCAATGAGCAGTTCTTC.

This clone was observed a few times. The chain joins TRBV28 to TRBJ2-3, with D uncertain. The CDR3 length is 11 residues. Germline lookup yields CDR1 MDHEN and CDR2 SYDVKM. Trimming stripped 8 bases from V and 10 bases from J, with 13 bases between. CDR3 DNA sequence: TGTGCCAGCTTCCAGAACCAAGCGCAGTATTTT. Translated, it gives CASFQNQAQYF.

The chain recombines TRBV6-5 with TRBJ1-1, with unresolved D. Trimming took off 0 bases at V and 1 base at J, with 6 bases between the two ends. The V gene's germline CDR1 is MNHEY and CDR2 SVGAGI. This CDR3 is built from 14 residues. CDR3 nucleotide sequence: TGTGCCAGCAGTTACTCAAACGGGAACACTGAAGCTTTCTTT. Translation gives CASSYSNGNTEAFF.

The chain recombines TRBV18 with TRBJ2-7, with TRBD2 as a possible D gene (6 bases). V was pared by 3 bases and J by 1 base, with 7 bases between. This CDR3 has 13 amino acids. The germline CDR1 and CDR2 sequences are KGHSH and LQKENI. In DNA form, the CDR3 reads TGTGCCAGCTCACCTGGGACTTCCTACGAGCAGTACTTC. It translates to CASSPGTSYEQYF.

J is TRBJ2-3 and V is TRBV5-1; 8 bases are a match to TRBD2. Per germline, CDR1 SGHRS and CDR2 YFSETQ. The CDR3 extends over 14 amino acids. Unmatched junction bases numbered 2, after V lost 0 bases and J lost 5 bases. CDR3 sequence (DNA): TGCGCCAGCAGCTTGGTTCTAGCGGGAGATACGCAGTATTTT. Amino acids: CASSLVLAGDTQYF. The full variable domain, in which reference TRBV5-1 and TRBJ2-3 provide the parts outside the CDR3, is KAGVTQTPRYLIKTRGQQVTLSCSPISGHRSVSWYQQTPGQGLQFLFEYFSETQRNKGNFPGRFSGRQFSNSRSEMNVSTLELGDSALYLCASSLVLAGDTQYFGPGTRLTVL.